This is a list of T cell receptor beta chains from one sample in a study of regulatory T cells in long-lasting Graves disease. Each CDR3 protein is one row after TCRdb ran MiXCR on the multiplex PCR reads. The sample has roughly 500,000 distinct CDR3 sequences, around 21% seen once. The sequenced sample was peripheral blood mononuclear cells (PBMCs), obtained when the disease was refractory, from a patient treated with antithyroid drugs. These receptor sequences come from a female donor with Graves disease. CDR3s include the opening cysteine and the closing phenylalanine or tryptophan. D genes are given only for firm matches. Size values are once, few and many counts, or a class for expanded clones, and some rows have none.

j_call d_call v_call clone_size cdr3_aa cdr3_nt
TRBJ2-2 - TRBV12-3/TRBV12-4 many CASKPQGNTGELFF TGTGCCAGCAAACCACAGGGGAACACCGGGGAGCTGTTTTTT
TRBJ1-2 - TRBV7-8 - CASSVDGGEDYGYTF TGTGCCAGCAGCGTAGATGGGGGAGAAGACTATGGCTACACCTTC
TRBJ2-5 TRBD2 TRBV28 many CASSLWGTSGHGAQYF TGTGCCAGCAGTTTATGGGGGACTAGCGGGCACGGGGCCCAGTACTTC
TRBJ1-5 - TRBV28 many CASSLSRGRGTQPQHF TGTGCCAGCAGTTTAAGCCGGGGGCGAGGGACTCAGCCCCAGCATTTT
TRBJ2-5 TRBD1 TRBV6-2/TRBV6-3 many CASSYIRTGFGETQYF TGTGCCAGCAGTTACATCCGGACAGGGTTCGGTGAGACCCAGTACTTC
TRBJ2-4 - TRBV29-1 - CSASGPAKNIQYF TGCAGCGCATCAGGGCCAGCCAAAAACATTCAGTACTTC
TRBJ1-2 TRBD1 TRBV27 many CASSPAILGTAYGYTF TGTGCCAGCAGCCCTGCGATCCTCGGGACAGCCTATGGCTACACCTTC
TRBJ2-7 - TRBV7-2 many CASSSGWGAYYYEQYF TGTGCCAGCAGCTCGGGATGGGGGGCCTACTACTACGAGCAGTACTTC
TRBJ1-1 - TRBV5-1 few CASRSDGVEQLNTEAFF TGCGCCAGCAGATCCGACGGGGTGGAGCAGCTGAACACTGAAGCTTTCTTT
TRBJ2-5 - TRBV6-1 many CASSVGVRDSQETQYF TGTGCCAGCAGCGTAGGGGTTCGGGACTCCCAAGAGACCCAGTACTTC
TRBJ1-6 - TRBV2 many CASSPRSGTGSPLHF TGTGCCAGCAGTCCCCGGTCAGGGACGGGGTCACCCCTCCACTTT
TRBJ1-5 - TRBV6-1 - CASSLQGRKHF TGTGCCAGCAGCCTACAGGGTAGGAAGCATTTT
TRBJ2-2 - TRBV19 few CASSRLGQLKTGELFF TGTGCCAGTAGTAGATTGGGTCAGCTGAAGACCGGGGAGCTGTTTTTT
TRBJ2-7 - TRBV6-1 many CASSERARTYEQYF TGTGCCAGCAGTGAGAGAGCGAGGACCTACGAGCAGTACTTC
TRBJ2-7 - TRBV10-3 many CAISGGTDSYEQYF TGTGCCATCAGTGGCGGGACGGACTCCTACGAGCAGTACTTC
TRBJ1-2 - TRBV6-1 many CASSEGSRRMNGYTF TGTGCCAGCAGTGAGGGGTCCCGACGGATGAATGGCTACACCTTC
TRBJ2-5 - TRBV27 many CASSRDPQETQYF TGTGCCAGCTCCAGAGATCCACAAGAGACCCAGTACTTC
TRBJ1-1 - TRBV5-1 many CASSFQSPLSNTEAFF TGCGCCAGCAGCTTCCAGTCCCCACTCTCGAACACTGAAGCTTTCTTT
TRBJ2-1 TRBD2 TRBV10-3 few CAIRGGLANYNEQFF TGTGCCATCAGGGGGGGACTAGCGAATTACAATGAGCAGTTCTTC
TRBJ2-7 - TRBV6-5 many CASSYSGGGEQYF TGTGCCAGCAGTTACTCTGGCGGAGGCGAGCAGTACTTC
TRBJ1-2 - TRBV27 many CASSLKTGSHYGYTF TGTGCCAGCAGTCTTAAAACAGGGAGTCACTATGGCTACACCTTC
TRBJ1-6 - TRBV27 few CASSFLGTVNSPLHF TGTGCCAGCAGTTTCTTGGGAACGGTTAATTCACCCCTCCACTTT
TRBJ1-1 - TRBV30 many CAWNRVTEAFF TGTGCCTGGAACCGGGTGACTGAAGCTTTCTTT
TRBJ2-7 TRBD2 TRBV11-2 many CASSPGASGVGKQYF TGTGCCAGCAGCCCGGGGGCTAGCGGGGTTGGGAAGCAGTACTTC
TRBJ2-2 - TRBV3-1 few CASSQDRLAIGELFF TGTGCCAGCAGCCAAGACCGCCTAGCGATTGGGGAGCTGTTTTTT
TRBJ1-5 - TRBV12-3/TRBV12-4 few CASSLQGLSQPQHF TGTGCCAGCAGTTTACAGGGCTTGAGTCAGCCCCAGCATTTT
TRBJ2-7 TRBD1 TRBV5-1 many CASSVQGLYEQYF TGTGCCAGCAGTGTACAGGGGCTGTACGAGCAGTACTTC
TRBJ1-2 - TRBV6-1 few CASSLWGGYGYTF TGTGCCAGCAGTCTTTGGGGTGGCTATGGCTACACCTTC
TRBJ2-7 - TRBV6-4 - CASSELKRAVRYEQYF TGTGCCAGCAGTGAACTGAAAAGGGCCGTTCGGTACGAGCAGTACTTC